These 21 T cell receptor beta chains were all obtained from the same sample, sequenced in a study of T cell changes during pregnancy in multiple sclerosis. TCRdb keeps only in-frame clones here, not all; method: immunoSEQ multiplex PCR. In the table there are about 100,000 clones, about 94% of which are singletons. Sequenced material: peripheral blood, taken before pregnancy. The receptors were gathered from a female donor with multiple sclerosis, enrolled in a pregnancy study.

The chain couples TRBV2 to TRBJ1-2, with D possibly TRBD1 on 5 matching bases. The germline V gene has CDR1 SNHLY and CDR2 FYNNEI. The germline V and J ends were trimmed by 4 bases and 9 bases, with 12 bases remaining between them. The CDR3 length is 12 residues. CDR3 bases: TGTGCCAGCAGTGCAGGGTACGATAGCTACACCTTC. As protein: CASSAGYDSYTF. The entire variable domain, with the rest obtained from reference TRBV2 and TRBJ1-2, is as follows: EPEVTQTPSHQVTQMGQEVILRCVPISNHLYFYWYRQILGQKVEFLVSFYNNEISEKSEIFDDQFSVERPDGSNFTLKIRSTKLEDSAMYFCASSAGYDSYTFGSGTRLTVV.

J is TRBJ2-3 and V is TRBV5-6; 11 bases are a match to TRBD2. Trimming cost V 5 bases and J 2 bases; bases outside gene matches: 10. Looked up from germline, CDR1 is SGHDT and CDR2 is YYEEEE. This CDR3 has 17 amino acids. Here the CDR3 reads CASSFLTSGDLTDTQYF. For the CDR3, the DNA is TGTGCCAGCAGTTTCCTGACTAGCGGGGATCTCACAGATACGCAGTATTTT.

V gene TRBV5-1 combines with J gene TRBJ1-3, with TRBD1 as a possible D gene (6 bases). The V end lost 0 bases, the J end lost 8 bases, and 15 bases lay between the germline ends. Germline loops: CDR1 SGHRS, CDR2 YFSETQ. The CDR3 totals 15 residues. This CDR3 reads CASSLALTGWDTIYF. The CDR3, as DNA: TGCGCCAGCAGCTTGGCCTTAACAGGGTGGGACACCATATATTTT.

This clone appeared a single time. The chain combines TRBV18 with TRBJ1-2, with 7 bases identical to TRBD1. The V and J ends lost 3 bases and 4 bases, in that order; junction bases with no gene match: 14. The length of the CDR3 is 17 residues. Germline V gene sequence: CDR1 KGHSH, CDR2 LQKENI. CDR3 sequence reads: CASSPTDRVDKGYGYTF. Here the CDR3 DNA reads TGTGCCAGCTCACCCACCGACAGGGTAGATAAGGGCTATGGCTACACCTTC.

The rearrangement links TRBV7-2 to TRBJ1-1; D is possibly TRBD1 (5 bases). V gave up 1 base and J gave up 0 bases, with 12 bases separating them. CDR3 size: 16 residues. CDR1 is SGHTA, CDR2 FQGNSA, per germline. The CDR3 bases are TGTGCCAGCAGCTTAGGGGGCAGGATAATGAACACTGAAGCTTTCTTT. This translates into CASSLGGRIMNTEAFF.

The chain carries TRBV27 and TRBJ1-5; unclear D gene. The CDR3 spans 16 residues. Germline V lookup: CDR1 MNHEY, CDR2 SMNVEV (reference sequence). V gave up 6 bases and J gave up 0 bases, with 15 bases separating them. The CDR3 region has the DNA TGTGCCAGCAGCTTAAGACACAGTAATAGCAATCAGCCCCAGCATTTT. Translation: CASSLRHSNSNQPQHF.

The rearrangement links TRBV9 to TRBJ2-7; 11 bases line up with TRBD2. Germline-derived CDR1 and CDR2 are SGDLS and YYNGEE. CDR3 length: 15 residues. The trim removed 5 bases at V and 2 bases at J, leaving 6 bases unmatched. CDR3: CASSGTSGPPYEQYF. The CDR3 nucleotides read TGTGCCAGCAGTGGGACTAGCGGACCTCCCTACGAGCAGTACTTC.

The chain recombines TRBV30 with TRBJ2-5; TRBD1 aligns across 7 bases. The junction had 11 bases not matched to a gene; V was cut back by 8 bases and J by 5 bases. This CDR3 comprises 13 residues. Germline values: CDR1 GTSNPN, CDR2 SVGIG (reference sequence). The CDR3 bases are TGTGCCCAACAGACAGGGTGGAGGGAGACCCAGTACTTC. It is translated as CAQQTGWRETQYF.

The gene calls are TRBV4-2 and TRBJ2-3, with 7 nucleotides matching TRBD2. Germline V lookup: CDR1 LGHNA, CDR2 YNFKEQ. This CDR3 contains 15 residues. V lost 4 bases, J lost 1 base, and 5 bases stayed unmatched. CDR3: CASSPSSGGTDTQYF. Here the CDR3 DNA reads TGTGCCAGCAGCCCCTCGAGCGGGGGCACAGATACGCAGTATTTT.

This clone appeared a single time. The chain joins TRBV2 to TRBJ2-5; D is perhaps TRBD1 (6 bases). This CDR3 is 17 amino acids long. Deletions cut 6 bases from V and 4 bases from J, with 24 bases between. Germline V gene data show CDR1 as SNHLY and CDR2 as FYNNEI. The CDR3 bases are TGTGCCAGCAGCAACCCCGGACAGCTCCCCTGGAGAGAGACCCAGTACTTC. Protein sequence: CASSNPGQLPWRETQYF.

This rearrangement joins TRBV29-1 to TRBJ2-7, with D possibly being TRBD2 (6 bases). CDR3 length: 14 residues. Germline values: CDR1 SQVTM, CDR2 ANQGSEA. Trimming shortened V by 1 base and J by 5 bases, and 15 bases separated the two germline ends. CDR3 sequence reads: CSVEGGRDFNEQYF. The CDR3 DNA reads TGCAGCGTTGAAGGAGGGCGGGATTTCAACGAGCAGTACTTC.

V usage is TRBV30 and J usage is TRBJ2-2; D is tentatively TRBD1 or TRBD2 (5 bases each). The CDR3 length is 14 residues. Germline lookup yields CDR1 GTSNPN and CDR2 SVGIG (reference sequence). V was trimmed by 5 bases and J by 6 bases, leaving 16 bases between them. The CDR3 DNA reads TGTGCCTGGGGTGGGACGGGATGGTCCGGGGAGCTGTTTTTT. It translates to CAWGGTGWSGELFF.

The chain recombines TRBV9 with TRBJ1-5, with 10 nucleotides matching TRBD1. V shed 0 bases and J 7 bases; nucleotides not matched to a gene: 4. Looked up from germline, CDR1 is SGDLS and CDR2 is YYNGEE. There are 15 residues in the CDR3. The CDR3 nucleotides are TGTGCCAGCAGCGTAGGACAGGGGGCCGGACAGCCCCAGCATTTT. Translation: CASSVGQGAGQPQHF. The full variable domain, its missing parts supplied by reference TRBV9 and TRBJ1-5, is DSGVTQTPKHLITATGQRVTLRCSPRSGDLSVYWYQQSLDQGLQFLIQYYNGEERAKGNILERFSAQQFPDLHSELNLSSLELGDSALYFCASSVGQGAGQPQHFGDGTRLSIL.

This chain links TRBV7-8 with TRBJ2-1; D possibly corresponds to TRBD1 (6 bases). CDR1 is SGHVS, CDR2 FQNEAQ, per germline. The CDR3 totals 16 residues. V lost 5 bases and J 0 bases, leaving 14 bases between the germline ends. The CDR3 spells CASSTTGGSSYNEQFF. DNA of the CDR3: TGTGCCAGCAGCACGACAGGTGGCAGCTCCTACAATGAGCAGTTCTTC.

The V call is TRBV29-1, the J call TRBJ1-2, with 8 bases aligning to TRBD1. V lost 3 bases to trimming and J lost 4 bases; unmatched junction nucleotides: 7. This CDR3 has 14 residues. Germline-derived CDR1 and CDR2 are SQVTM and ANQGSEA. CDR3 nucleotides: TGCAGCGTTGATCCAGGGGGCGCCTTCTATGGCTACACCTTC. Amino acid sequence: CSVDPGGAFYGYTF. The whole variable domain, remainder taken from reference TRBV29-1 and TRBJ1-2, is SAVISQKPSRDICQRGTSLTIQCQVDSQVTMMFWYRQQPGQSLTLIATANQGSEATYESGFVIDKFPISRPNLTFSTLTVSNMSPEDSSIYLCSVDPGGAFYGYTFGSGTRLTVV.

This chain joins TRBV27 and TRBJ2-3; weak D call: TRBD2 (5 bases). The V end lost 5 bases, the J end lost 6 bases, and 12 bases lay between the germline ends. CDR1 and CDR2 (germline): MNHEY, SMNVEV (reference sequence). This CDR3 region has 13 residues. CDR3 DNA sequence: TGTGCCAGCAGTCCCTTGAGAGGGGATACGCAGTATTTT. It translates to CASSPLRGDTQYF.

The J gene is TRBJ2-7, the V gene TRBV7-2; D is possibly TRBD2 (5 bases). Trimming removed 8 bases from V and 2 bases from J, with 13 bases in between. Germline V CDR1 and CDR2: SGHTA, FQGNSA. The CDR3 has 13 residues. The CDR3 DNA sequence: TGTGCCAGCGGTCGGACTGGAACCTACGAGCAGTACTTC. This translates into CASGRTGTYEQYF.

The chain couples TRBV11-2 to TRBJ1-1; a possible D gene is TRBD1 (5 bases). Germline V gene lookup returns CDR1 SGHAT and CDR2 FQNNGV. V lost 1 base to trimming and J lost 7 bases, with 16 bases between them. The CDR3 totals 15 residues. CDR3 DNA sequence: TGTGCCAGCAGCTTAGTGTCAGGGTCGGGTAATGAAGCTTTCTTT. Protein sequence: CASSLVSGSGNEAFF.

This rearrangement joins TRBV19 to TRBJ2-5; 8 nucleotides align to TRBD1. This CDR3 region has 13 residues. With V trimmed by 2 bases and J by 4 bases, 0 bases remained unmatched. The V gene's germline CDR1 is LNHDA and CDR2 SQIVND (reference sequence). CDR3 residues: CASSITGGETQYF. In nucleotides, the CDR3 is TGTGCCAGTAGTATAACAGGGGGAGAGACCCAGTACTTC.

This clone appeared once. The rearrangement links TRBV5-6 to TRBJ2-7; weak D call: TRBD2 (5 bases). V gave up 3 bases and J gave up 2 bases, with 9 bases separating them. Germline lookup yields CDR1 SGHDT and CDR2 YYEEEE. The CDR3 has 13 amino acids. CDR3 in amino acids: CASSSGRAYEQYF. The CDR3 DNA follows: TGTGCCAGCAGCTCCGGGCGGGCCTACGAGCAGTACTTC. Full variable domain (remainder filled in from reference TRBV5-6 and TRBJ2-7): DAGVTQSPTHLIKTRGQQVTLRCSPKSGHDTVSWYQQALGQGPQFIFQYYEEEERQRGNFPDRFSGHQFPNYSSELNVNALLLGDSALYLCASSSGRAYEQYFGPGTRLTVT.

This clone was found once. This rearrangement joins TRBV5-4 to TRBJ2-1; 10 bases match TRBD1. CDR1 is SGHNT, CDR2 YYREEE, per germline (reference sequence). The CDR3 runs to 13 residues. Losses at the gene ends were 7 bases for V and 7 bases for J; bases not matched to a gene: 5. The CDR3 sequence: CASFDRGRNEQFF. The CDR3, as DNA: TGTGCCAGCTTTGACAGGGGGCGTAATGAGCAGTTCTTC.